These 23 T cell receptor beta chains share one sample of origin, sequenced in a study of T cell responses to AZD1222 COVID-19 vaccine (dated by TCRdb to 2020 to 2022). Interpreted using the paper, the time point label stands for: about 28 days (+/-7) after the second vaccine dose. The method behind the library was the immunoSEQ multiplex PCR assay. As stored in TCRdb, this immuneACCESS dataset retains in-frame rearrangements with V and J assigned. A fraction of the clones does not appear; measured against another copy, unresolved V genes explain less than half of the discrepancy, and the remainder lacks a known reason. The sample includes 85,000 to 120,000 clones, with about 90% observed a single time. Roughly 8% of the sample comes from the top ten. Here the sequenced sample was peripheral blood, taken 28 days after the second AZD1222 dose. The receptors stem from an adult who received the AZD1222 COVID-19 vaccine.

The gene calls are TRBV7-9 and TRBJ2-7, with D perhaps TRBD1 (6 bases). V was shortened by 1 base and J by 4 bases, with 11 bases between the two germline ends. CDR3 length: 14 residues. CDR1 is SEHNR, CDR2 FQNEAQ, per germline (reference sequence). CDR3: CASSLEGGGYEQYF. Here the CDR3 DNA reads TGTGCCAGCAGCTTAGAAGGGGGTGGGTACGAGCAGTACTTC.

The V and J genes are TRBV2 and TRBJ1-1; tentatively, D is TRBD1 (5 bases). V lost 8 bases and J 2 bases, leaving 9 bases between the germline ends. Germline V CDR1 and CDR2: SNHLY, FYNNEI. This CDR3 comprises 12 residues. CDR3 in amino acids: CASGDRNTEAFF. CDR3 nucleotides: TGTGCCAGCGGCGACAGAAACACTGAAGCTTTCTTT.

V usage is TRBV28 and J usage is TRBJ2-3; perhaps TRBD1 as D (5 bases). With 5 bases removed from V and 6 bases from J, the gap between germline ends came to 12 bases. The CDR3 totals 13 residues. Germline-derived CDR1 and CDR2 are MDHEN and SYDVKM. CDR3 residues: CASSLPGIDTQYF. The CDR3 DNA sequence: TGTGCCAGCAGTCTTCCAGGGATCGATACGCAGTATTTT.

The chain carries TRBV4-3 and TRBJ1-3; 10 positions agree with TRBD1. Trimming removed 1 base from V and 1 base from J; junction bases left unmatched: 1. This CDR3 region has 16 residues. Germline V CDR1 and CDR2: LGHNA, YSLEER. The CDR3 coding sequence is TGCGCCAGCAGCCAAGGGACAGGGGGTTCTGGAAACACCATATATTTT. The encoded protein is CASSQGTGGSGNTIYF.

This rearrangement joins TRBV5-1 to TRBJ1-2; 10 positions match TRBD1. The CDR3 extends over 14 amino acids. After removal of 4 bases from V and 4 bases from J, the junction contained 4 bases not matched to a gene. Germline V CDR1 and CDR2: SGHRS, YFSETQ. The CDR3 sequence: CASSLGQGGYGYTF. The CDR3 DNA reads TGCGCCAGCAGCCTTGGACAGGGGGGCTATGGCTACACCTTC.

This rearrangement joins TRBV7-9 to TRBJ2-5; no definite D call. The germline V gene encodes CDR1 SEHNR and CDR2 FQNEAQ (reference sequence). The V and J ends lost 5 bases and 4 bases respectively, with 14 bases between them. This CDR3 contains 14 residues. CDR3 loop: CASSPPHSPETQYF. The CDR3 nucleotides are TGTGCCAGCAGCCCACCTCACAGTCCAGAGACCCAGTACTTC.

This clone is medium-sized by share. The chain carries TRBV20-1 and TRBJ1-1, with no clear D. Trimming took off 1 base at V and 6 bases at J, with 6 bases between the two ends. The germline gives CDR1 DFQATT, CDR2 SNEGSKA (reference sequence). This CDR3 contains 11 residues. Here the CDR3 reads CSARADPEAFF. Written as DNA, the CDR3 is TGCAGTGCTAGAGCGGATCCTGAAGCTTTCTTT.

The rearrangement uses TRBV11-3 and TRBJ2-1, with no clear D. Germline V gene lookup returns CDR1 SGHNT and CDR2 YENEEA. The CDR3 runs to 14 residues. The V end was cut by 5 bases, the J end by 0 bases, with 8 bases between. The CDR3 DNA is TGTGCCAGCAGCCCGGAGAGCTCCTACAATGAGCAGTTCTTC. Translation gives CASSPESSYNEQFF. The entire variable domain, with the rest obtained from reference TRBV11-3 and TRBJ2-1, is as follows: EAGVVQSPRYKIIEKKQPVAFWCNPISGHNTLYWYLQNLGQGPELLIRYENEEAVDDSQLPKDRFSAERLKGVDSTLKIQPAELGDSAVYLCASSPESSYNEQFFGPGTRLTVL.

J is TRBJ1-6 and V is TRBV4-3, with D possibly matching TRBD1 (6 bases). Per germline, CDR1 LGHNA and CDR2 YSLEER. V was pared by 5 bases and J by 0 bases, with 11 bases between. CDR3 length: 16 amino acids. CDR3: CASSAGQSSYNSPLHF. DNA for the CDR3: TGCGCCAGCAGCGCAGGACAGAGCTCCTATAATTCACCCCTCCACTTT.

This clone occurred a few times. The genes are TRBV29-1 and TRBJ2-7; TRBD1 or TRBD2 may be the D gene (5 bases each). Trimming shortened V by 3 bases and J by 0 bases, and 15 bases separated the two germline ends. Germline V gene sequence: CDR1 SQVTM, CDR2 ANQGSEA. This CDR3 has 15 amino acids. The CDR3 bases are TGCAGCGTTGAGAGGTTGGCAGGGAGCTCCTACGAGCAGTACTTC. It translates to CSVERLAGSSYEQYF.

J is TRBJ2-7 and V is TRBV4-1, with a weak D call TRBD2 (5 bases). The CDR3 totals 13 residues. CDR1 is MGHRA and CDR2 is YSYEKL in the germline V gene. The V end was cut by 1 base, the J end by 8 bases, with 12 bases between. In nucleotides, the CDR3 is TGCGCCAGCAGCCAAGTCGAGGGTACCAAGCAGTACTTC. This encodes CASSQVEGTKQYF.

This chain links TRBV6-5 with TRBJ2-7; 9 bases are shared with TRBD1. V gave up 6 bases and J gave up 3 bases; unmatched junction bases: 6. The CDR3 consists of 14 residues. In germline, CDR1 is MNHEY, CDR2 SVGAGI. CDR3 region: CASSRDRALYEQYF. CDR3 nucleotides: TGTGCCAGCAGCCGGGACAGGGCCCTCTACGAGCAGTACTTC.

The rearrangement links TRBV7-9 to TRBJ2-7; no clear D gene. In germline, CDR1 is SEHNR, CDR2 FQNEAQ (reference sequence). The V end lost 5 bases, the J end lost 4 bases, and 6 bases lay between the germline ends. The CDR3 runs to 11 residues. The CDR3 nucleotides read TGTGCCAGCAGCCCTCAATACGAGCAGTACTTC. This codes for CASSPQYEQYF.

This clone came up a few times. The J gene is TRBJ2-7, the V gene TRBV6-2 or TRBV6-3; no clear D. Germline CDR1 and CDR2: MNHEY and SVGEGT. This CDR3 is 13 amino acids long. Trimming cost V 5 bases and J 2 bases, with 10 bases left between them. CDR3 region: CASSPGSAYEQYF. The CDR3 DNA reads TGTGCCAGCAGTCCCGGCTCCGCCTACGAGCAGTACTTC.

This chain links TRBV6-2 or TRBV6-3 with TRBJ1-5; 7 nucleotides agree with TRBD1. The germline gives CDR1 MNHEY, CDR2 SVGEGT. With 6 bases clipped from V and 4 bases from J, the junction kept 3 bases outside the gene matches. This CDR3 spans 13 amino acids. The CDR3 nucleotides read TGTGCCAGCAGCTGGACAGGAAATCAGCCCCAGCATTTT. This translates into CASSWTGNQPQHF.

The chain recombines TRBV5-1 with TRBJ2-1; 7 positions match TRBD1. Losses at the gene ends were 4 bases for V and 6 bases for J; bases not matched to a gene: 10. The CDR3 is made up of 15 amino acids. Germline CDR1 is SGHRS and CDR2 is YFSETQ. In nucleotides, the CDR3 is TGCGCCAGCAGCCAAGGACAGGTCTCCGGCAATGAGCAGTTCTTC. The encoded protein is CASSQGQVSGNEQFF.

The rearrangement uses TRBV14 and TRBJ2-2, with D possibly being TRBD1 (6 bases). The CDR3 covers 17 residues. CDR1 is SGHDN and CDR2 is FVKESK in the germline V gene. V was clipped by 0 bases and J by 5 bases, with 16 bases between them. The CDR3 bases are TGTGCCAGCAGCCAAGATTCACAGGGCACGTGGACCGGGGAGCTGTTTTTT. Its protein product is CASSQDSQGTWTGELFF.

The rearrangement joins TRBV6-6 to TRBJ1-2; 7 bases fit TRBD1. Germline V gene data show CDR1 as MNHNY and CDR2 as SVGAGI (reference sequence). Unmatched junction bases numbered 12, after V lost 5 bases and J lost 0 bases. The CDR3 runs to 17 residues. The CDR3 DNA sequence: TGTGCCAGCAGTCCCCGAAAAACAGGGGCGTCTAACTATGGCTACACCTTC. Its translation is CASSPRKTGASNYGYTF.

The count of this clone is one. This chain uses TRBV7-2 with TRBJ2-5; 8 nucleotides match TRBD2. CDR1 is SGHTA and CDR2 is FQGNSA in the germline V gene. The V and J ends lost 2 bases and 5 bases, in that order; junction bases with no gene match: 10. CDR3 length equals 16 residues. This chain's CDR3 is CASSLMNGGAGETQYF. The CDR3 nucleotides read TGTGCCAGCAGCTTAATGAACGGGGGGGCAGGGGAGACCCAGTACTTC.

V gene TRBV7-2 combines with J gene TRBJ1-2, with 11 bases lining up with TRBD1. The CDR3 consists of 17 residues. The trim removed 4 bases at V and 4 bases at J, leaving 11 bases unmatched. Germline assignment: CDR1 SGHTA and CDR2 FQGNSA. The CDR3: CASSSPSGTGGGYGYTF. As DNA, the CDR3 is TGTGCCAGCAGCTCGCCCTCCGGGACAGGGGGTGGCTATGGCTACACCTTC.

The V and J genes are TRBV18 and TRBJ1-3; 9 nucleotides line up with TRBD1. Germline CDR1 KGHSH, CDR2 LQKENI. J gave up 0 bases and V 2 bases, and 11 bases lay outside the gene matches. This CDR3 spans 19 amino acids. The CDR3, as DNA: TGTGCCAGCTCACCAATTTTCGACCCGACAGGGGGCTCTGGAAACACCATATATTTT. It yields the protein CASSPIFDPTGGSGNTIYF.

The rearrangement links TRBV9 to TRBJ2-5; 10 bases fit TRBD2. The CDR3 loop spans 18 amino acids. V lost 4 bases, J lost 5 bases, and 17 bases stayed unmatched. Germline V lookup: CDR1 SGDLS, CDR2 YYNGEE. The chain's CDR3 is CASSPGVAGGLRGETQYF. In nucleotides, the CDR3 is TGTGCCAGCAGCCCCGGAGTAGCGGGGGGACTCCGGGGGGAGACCCAGTACTTC.

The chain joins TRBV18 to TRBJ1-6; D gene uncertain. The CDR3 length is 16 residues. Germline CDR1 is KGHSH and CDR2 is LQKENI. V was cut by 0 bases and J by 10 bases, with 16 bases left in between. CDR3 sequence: CASSPPNIGIRSPLHF. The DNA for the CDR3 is TGTGCCAGCTCACCACCTAACATCGGGATCAGGTCACCCCTCCACTTT.